This T cell receptor (beta chain) stems from a study of T cells in Graves' hyperthyroidism and ophthalmopathy. Notes on this clonotype: Its antigen is still unknown.

V was trimmed by 1 base and J by 1 base, leaving 17 bases between them. The V gene's germline CDR1 is SGHTA and CDR2 FQGNSA. This CDR3 is built from 19 residues. The study based diagnoses on clinical symptoms, serum thyroxine and TRAb, thyroid ultrasound and orbital computed tomography. Amplification of TCR beta CDR3 regions was performed using RNA transcripts as template. The TCR CDR3 first-round RT-PCR relied on the HTBI primer set. TCRdb used MiXCR to reprocess the multiplex PCR reads, holding one entry per CDR3 protein. This table holds approximately 630,000 distinct CDR3 sequences, under 20% found once. Findings and caveats of the study: Through a model of 13 V-J features, ophthalmopathy was separated from stable hyperthyroidism.

Sequencing input: blood. The chain is built from TRBV7-2 and TRBJ2-6, with D unresolved. The TCR comes from a woman aged 25 to 39 with Graves' hyperthyroidism. This CDR3 reads CASSLEAGPSGSGANVLTF. The CDR3 DNA reads as TGTGCCAGCAGCTTAGAGGCAGGCCCTAGTGGGTCTGGGGCCAACGTCCTGACTTTC. Combining the CDR3 with reference TRBV7-2 and TRBJ2-6 gives the whole variable domain GAGVSQSPSNKVTEKGKDVELRCDPISGHTALYWYRQSLGQGLEFLIYFQGNSAPDKSGLPSDRFSAERTGGSVSTLTIQRTQQEDSAVYLCASSLEAGPSGSGANVLTFGAGSRLTVL.